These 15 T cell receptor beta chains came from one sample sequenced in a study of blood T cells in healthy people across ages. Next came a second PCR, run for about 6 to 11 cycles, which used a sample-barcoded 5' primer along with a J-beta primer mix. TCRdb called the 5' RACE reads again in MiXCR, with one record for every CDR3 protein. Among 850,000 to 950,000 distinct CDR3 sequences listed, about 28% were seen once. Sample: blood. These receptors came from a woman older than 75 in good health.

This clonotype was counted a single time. For the CDR3, the DNA is TGTGCCAGCAGTGAAATCGCCGGGCAAAAATACCACTTT. This codes for CASSEIAGQKYHF. The J gene is TRBJ1-6, the V gene TRBV6-1; D is uncertain. The CDR3 totals 13 residues. CDR1 is MNHNS and CDR2 is SASEGT in the germline V gene. The V end was cut by 2 bases, the J end by 18 bases, with 17 bases between.

The CDR3 region has the DNA TGCGCCAGCAGCTTGTGGACAGGCGTGAACACTGAAGCTTTCTTT. Protein sequence: CASSLWTGVNTEAFF. V gene TRBV5-1 combines with J gene TRBJ1-1, with 7 positions matching TRBD1. CDR1 SGHRS and CDR2 YFSETQ come from the germline V gene. The CDR3 spans 15 residues. Trimming cost V 1 base and J 0 bases; bases outside gene matches: 3.

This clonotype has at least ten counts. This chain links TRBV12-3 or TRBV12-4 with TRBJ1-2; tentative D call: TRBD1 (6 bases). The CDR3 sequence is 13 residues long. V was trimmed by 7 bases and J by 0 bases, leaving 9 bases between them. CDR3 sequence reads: CASTRTANYGYTF. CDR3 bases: TGTGCCAGCACTAGGACAGCTAACTATGGCTACACCTTC.

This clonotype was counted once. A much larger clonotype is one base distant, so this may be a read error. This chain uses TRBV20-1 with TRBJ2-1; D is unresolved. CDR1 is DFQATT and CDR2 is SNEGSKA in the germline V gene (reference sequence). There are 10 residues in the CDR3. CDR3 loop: CGAKADRLFF. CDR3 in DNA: TGCGGTGCTAAGGCCGATAGGTTGTTCTTC.

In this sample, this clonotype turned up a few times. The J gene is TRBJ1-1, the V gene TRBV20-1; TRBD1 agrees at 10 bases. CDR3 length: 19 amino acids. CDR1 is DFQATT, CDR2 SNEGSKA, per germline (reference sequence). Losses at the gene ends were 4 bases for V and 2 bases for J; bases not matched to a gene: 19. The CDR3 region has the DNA TGCAGTGCTAACATTCCTAGGGACAGGGGCCGACTCATAAACACTGAAGCTTTCTTT. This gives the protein CSANIPRDRGRLINTEAFF.

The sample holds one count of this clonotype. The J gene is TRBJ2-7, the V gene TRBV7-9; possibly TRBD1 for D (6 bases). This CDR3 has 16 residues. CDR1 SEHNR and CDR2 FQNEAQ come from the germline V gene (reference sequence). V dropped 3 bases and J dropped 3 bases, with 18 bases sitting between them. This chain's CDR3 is CASSFSSRGSHYEQYF. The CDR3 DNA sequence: TGTGCCAGCAGCTTTAGCTCTAGGGGGTCTCACTACGAGCAGTACTTC.

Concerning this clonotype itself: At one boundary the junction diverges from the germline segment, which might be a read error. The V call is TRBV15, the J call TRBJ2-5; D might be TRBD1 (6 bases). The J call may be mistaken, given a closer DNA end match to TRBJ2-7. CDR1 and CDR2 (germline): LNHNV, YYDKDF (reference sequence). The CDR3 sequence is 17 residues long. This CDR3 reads CASSLSSFGTPTYEQYF. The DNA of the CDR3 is TGTGCCAGCAGCCTTAGCTCCTTCGGGACACCTACCTACGAGCAGTACTTC.

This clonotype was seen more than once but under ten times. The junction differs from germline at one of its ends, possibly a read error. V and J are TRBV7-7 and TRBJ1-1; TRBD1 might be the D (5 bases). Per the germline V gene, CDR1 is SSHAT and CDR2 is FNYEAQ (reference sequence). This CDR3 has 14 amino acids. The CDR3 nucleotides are TGTGCTAGCAGCTTAGAGGGGCATACCACTGAAGCTTTCTTT. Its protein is CASSLEGHTTEAFF.

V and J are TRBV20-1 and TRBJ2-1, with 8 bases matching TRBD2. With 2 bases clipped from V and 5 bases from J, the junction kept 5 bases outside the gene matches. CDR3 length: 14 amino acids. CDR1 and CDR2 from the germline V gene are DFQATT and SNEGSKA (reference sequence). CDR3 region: CSARRPAGDNEQFF. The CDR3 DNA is TGCAGTGCTAGACGGCCAGCGGGAGACAATGAGCAGTTCTTC.

Written as DNA, the CDR3 is TGTGCCAGCAGCTTAGATGGGATGTCAGGCCAGCCCCAGCATTTT. Translating gives CASSLDGMSGQPQHF. The chain combines TRBV7-9 with TRBJ1-5; unclear D gene. The germline CDR1 and CDR2 sequences are SEHNR and FQNEAQ (reference sequence). This CDR3 is 15 amino acids long. V shed 1 base and J shed 7 bases, with 14 bases lying between them.

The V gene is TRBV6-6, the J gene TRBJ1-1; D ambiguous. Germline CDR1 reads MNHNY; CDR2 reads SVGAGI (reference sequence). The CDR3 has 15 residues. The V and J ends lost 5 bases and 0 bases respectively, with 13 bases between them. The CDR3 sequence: CASSTPSRVNTEAFF. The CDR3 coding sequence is TGTGCCAGCAGTACCCCGAGTAGGGTGAACACTGAAGCTTTCTTT.

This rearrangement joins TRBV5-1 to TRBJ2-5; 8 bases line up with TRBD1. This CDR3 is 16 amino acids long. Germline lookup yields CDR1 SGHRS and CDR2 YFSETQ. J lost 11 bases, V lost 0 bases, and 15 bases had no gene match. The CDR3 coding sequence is TGCGCCAGCAGCTTGGCGACCGGGACAGGCGACAATGAGCAGTACTTC. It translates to CASSLATGTGDNEQYF.

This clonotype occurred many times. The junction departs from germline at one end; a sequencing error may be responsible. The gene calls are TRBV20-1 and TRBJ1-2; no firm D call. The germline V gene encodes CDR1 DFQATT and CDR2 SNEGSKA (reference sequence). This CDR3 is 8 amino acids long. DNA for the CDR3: TGCAGTGCAAGAGGCTACACCTTC. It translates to CSARGYTF.

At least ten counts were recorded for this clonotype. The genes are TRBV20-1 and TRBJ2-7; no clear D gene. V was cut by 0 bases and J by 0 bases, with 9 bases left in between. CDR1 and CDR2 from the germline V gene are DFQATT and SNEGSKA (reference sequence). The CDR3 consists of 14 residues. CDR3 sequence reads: CSARDRRSSYEQYF. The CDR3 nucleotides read TGCAGTGCTAGAGACCGAAGAAGCTCCTACGAGCAGTACTTC.

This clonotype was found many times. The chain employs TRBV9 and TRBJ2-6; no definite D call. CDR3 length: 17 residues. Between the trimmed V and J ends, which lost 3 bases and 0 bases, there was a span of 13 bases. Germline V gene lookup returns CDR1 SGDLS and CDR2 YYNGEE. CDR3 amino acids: CASSGQASLSGANVLTF. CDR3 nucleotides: TGTGCCAGCAGCGGTCAGGCTTCCCTCTCTGGGGCCAACGTCCTGACTTTC.